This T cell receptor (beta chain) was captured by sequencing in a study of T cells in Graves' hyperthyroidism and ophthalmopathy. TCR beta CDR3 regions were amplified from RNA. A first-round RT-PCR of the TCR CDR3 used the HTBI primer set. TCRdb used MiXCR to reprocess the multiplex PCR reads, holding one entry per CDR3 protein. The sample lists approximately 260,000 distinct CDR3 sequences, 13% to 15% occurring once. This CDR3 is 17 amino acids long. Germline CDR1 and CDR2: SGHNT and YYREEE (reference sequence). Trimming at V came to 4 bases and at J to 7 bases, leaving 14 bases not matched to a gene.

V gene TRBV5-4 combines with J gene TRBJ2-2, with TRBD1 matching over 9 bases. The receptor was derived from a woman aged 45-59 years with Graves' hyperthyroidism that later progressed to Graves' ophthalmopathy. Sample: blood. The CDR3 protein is CASSAVLLQGAGGELFF. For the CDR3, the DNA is TGTGCCAGCAGCGCTGTGTTATTACAGGGGGCAGGCGGGGAGCTGTTTTTT.